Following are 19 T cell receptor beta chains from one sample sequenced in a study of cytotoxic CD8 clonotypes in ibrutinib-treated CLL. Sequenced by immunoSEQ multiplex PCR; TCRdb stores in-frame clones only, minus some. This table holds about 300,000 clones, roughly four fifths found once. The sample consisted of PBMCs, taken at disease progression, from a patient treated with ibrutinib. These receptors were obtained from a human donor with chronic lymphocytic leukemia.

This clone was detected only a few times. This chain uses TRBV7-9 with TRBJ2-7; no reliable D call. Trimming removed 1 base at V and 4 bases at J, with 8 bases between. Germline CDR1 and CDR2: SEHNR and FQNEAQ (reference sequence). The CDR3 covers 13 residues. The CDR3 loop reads CASSLVAAYEQYF. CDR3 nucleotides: TGTGCCAGCAGCTTAGTTGCGGCTTACGAGCAGTACTTC.

CDR3 nucleotides: TGTGCCAGCAGCTTAATTGCTAGCGGGAGGGGTGAGCAGTACTTC. It codes for CASSLIASGRGEQYF. The chain is built from TRBV7-6 and TRBJ2-7, with TRBD2 matching 12 bases. CDR3 length equals 15 residues. J was trimmed by 7 bases and V by 2 bases; bases with no gene match: 6. CDR1 is SGHVS and CDR2 is FNYEAQ in the germline V gene.

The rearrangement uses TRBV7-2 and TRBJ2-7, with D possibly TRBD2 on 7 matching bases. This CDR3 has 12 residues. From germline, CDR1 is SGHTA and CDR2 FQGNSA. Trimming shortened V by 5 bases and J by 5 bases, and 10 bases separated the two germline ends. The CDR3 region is CASSRGAHEQYF. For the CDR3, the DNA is TGTGCCAGCAGCCGGGGGGCCCACGAGCAGTACTTC.

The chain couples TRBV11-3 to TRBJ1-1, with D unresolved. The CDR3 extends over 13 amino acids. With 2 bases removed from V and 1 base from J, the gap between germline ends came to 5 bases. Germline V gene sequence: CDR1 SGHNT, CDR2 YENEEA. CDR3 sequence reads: CASSLKRNTEAFF. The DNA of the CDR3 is TGTGCCAGCAGCTTAAAACGGAACACTGAAGCTTTCTTT.

CDR3 coding DNA: TGTGCCACCAGCAGAGATAGTCAGGGGGTAGGCTACACCTTC. Translation: CATSRDSQGVGYTF. The J gene is TRBJ1-2, the V gene TRBV15; 7 bases fit TRBD1. The junction had 6 bases not matched to a gene; V was cut back by 0 bases and J by 8 bases. This CDR3 is built from 14 residues. CDR1 LNHNV and CDR2 YYDKDF come from the germline V gene (reference sequence).

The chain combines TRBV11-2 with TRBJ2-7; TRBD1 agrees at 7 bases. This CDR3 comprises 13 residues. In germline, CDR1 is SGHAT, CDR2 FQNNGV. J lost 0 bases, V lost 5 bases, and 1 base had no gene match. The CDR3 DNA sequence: TGTGCCAGCAGCCAGGGGGTCTCCTACGAGCAGTACTTC. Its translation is CASSQGVSYEQYF.

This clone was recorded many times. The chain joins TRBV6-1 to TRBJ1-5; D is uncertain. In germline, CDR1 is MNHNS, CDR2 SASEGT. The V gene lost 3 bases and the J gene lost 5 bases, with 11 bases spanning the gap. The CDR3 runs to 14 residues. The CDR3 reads CASSDGQLHQPQHF. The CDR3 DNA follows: TGTGCCAGCAGTGATGGGCAGCTTCATCAGCCCCAGCATTTT.

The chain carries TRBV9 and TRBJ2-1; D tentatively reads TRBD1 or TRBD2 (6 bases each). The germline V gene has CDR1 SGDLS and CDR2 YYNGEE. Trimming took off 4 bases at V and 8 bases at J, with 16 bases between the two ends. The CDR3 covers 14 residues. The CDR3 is CASSQGGLVYEQFF. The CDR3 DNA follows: TGTGCCAGCAGCCAAGGGGGGCTGGTCTATGAGCAGTTCTTC.

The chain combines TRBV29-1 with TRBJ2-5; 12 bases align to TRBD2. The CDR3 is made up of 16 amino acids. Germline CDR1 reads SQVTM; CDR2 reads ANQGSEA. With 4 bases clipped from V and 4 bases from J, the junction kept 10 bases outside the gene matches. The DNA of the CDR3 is TGCAGCGTTGGGGGACTGGGACTAGCGGGTCGAGAGACCCAGTACTTC. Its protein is CSVGGLGLAGRETQYF.

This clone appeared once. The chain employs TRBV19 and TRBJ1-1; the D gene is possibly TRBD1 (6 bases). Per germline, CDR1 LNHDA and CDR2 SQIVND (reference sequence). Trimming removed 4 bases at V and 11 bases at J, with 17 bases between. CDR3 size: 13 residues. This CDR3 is CASSRDTPTGAFF. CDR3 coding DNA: TGTGCCAGTAGTAGGGACACCCCCACGGGCGCTTTCTTT.

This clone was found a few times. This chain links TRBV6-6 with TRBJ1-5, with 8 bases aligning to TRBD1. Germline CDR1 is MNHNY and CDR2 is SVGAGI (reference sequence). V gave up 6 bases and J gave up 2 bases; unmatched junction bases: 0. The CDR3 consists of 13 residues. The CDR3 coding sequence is TGTGCCAGCAGGACAGGGGGCAATCAGCCCCAGCATTTT. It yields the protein CASRTGGNQPQHF.

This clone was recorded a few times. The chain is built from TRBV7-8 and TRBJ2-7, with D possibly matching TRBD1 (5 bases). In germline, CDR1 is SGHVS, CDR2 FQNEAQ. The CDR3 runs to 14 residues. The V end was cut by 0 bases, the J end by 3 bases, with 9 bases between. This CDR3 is CASSLASQGYEQYF. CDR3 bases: TGTGCCAGCAGCTTAGCGAGTCAGGGCTACGAGCAGTACTTC.

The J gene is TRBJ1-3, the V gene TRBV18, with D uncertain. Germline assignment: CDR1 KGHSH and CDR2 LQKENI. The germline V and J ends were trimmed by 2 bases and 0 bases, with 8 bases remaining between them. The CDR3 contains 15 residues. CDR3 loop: CASSPNSGSGNTIYF. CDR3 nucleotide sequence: TGTGCCAGCTCACCAAACTCGGGCTCTGGAAACACCATATATTTT.

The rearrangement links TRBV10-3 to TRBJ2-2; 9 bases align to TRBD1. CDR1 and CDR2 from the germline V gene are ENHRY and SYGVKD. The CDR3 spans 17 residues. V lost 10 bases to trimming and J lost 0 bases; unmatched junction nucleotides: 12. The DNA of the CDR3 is TGTGCCACCGCGGGACAGGGATTCTCAGCGAACACCGGGGAGCTGTTTTTT. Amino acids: CATAGQGFSANTGELFF.

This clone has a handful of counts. This CDR3 is CSGGQALGYGYTF. The CDR3 DNA reads TGCAGCGGCGGACAGGCTTTAGGGTATGGCTACACCTTC. The chain joins TRBV29-1 to TRBJ1-2; TRBD1 aligns across 7 bases. V lost 7 bases and J lost 5; bases outside the gene matches: 10. Germline CDR1 reads SQVTM; CDR2 reads ANQGSEA. The CDR3 has 13 residues. Filled out from reference TRBV29-1 and TRBJ1-2, the complete variable domain reads SAVISQKPSRDICQRGTSLTIQCQVDSQVTMMFWYRQQPGQSLTLIATANQGSEATYESGFVIDKFPISRPNLTFSTLTVSNMSPEDSSIYLCSGGQALGYGYTFGSGTRLTVV.

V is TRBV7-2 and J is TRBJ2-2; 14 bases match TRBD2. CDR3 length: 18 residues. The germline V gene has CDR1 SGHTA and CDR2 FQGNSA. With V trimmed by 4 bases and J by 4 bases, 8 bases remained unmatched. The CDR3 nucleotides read TGTGCCAGCAGCTCAGGACTAGCGGGAGGCCGTGGCACCGGGGAGCTGTTTTTT. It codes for CASSSGLAGGRGTGELFF.

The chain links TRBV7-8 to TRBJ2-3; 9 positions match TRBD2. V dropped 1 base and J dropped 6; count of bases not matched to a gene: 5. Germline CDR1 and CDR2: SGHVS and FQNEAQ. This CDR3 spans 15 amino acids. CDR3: CASSLEVSGSDTQYF. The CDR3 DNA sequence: TGTGCCAGCAGCTTAGAGGTTAGCGGGAGTGATACGCAGTATTTT.

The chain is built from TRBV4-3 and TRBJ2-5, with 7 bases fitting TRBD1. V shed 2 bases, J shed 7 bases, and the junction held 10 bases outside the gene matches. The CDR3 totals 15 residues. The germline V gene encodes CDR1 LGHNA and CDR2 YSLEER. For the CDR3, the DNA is TGCGCCAGCAGCCAAACTACAGGGGCCCGTGCGACCCAGTACTTC. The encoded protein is CASSQTTGARATQYF.

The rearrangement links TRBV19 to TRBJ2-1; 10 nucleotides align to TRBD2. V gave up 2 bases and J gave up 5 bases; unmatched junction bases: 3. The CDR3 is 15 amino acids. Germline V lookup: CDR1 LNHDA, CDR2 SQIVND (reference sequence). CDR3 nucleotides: TGTGCCAGTAGTATACTAGCGGGGGCCAACAATGAGCAGTTCTTC. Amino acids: CASSILAGANNEQFF.